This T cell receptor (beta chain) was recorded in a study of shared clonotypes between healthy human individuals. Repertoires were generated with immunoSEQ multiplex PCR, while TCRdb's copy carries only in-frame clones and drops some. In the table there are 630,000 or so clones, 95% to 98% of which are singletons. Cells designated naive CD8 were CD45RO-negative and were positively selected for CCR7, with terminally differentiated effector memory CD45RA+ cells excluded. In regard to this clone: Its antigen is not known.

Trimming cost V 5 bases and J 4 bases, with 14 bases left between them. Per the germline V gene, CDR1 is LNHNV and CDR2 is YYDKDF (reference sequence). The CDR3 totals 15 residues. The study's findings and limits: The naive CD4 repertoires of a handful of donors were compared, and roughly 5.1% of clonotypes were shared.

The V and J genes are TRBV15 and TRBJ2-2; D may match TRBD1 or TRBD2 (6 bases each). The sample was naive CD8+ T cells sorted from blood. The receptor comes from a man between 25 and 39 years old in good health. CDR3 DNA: TGTGCCACCAGCCGAGTGGGGGGCGGCACCGGGGAGCTGTTTTTT. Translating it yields CATSRVGGGTGELFF.